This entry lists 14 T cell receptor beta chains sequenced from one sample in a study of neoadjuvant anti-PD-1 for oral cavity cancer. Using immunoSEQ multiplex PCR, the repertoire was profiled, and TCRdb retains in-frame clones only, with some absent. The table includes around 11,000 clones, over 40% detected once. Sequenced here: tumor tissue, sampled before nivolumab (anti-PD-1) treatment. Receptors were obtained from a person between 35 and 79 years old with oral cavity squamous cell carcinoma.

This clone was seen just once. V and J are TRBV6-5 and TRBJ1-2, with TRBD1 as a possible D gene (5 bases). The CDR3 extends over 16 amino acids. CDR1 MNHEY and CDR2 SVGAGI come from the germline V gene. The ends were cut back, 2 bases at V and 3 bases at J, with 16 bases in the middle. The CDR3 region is CASSYTGRSLDYGYTF. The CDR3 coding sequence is TGTGCCAGCAGTTACACGGGACGGAGCCTCGACTATGGCTACACCTTC.

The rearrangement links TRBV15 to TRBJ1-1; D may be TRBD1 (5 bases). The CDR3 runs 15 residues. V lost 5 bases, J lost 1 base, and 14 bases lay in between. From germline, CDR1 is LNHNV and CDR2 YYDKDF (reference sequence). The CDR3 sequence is CATSDLRVANTEAFF. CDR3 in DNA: TGTGCCACCAGCGATCTCAGGGTAGCGAACACTGAAGCTTTCTTT.

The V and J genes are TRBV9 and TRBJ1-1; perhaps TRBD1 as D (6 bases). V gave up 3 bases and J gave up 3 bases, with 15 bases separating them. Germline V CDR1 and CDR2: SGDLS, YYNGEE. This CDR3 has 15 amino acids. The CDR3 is CASSAPGEGDTEAFF. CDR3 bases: TGTGCCAGCAGCGCCCCAGGGGAAGGGGACACTGAAGCTTTCTTT.

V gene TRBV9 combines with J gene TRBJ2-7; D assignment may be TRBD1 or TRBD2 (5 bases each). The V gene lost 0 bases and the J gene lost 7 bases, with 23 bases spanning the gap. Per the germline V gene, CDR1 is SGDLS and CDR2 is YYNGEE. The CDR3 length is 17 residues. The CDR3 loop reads CASSVGGSPATGWEQYF. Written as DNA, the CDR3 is TGTGCCAGCAGCGTAGGGGGGAGTCCAGCGACCGGGTGGGAGCAGTACTTC.

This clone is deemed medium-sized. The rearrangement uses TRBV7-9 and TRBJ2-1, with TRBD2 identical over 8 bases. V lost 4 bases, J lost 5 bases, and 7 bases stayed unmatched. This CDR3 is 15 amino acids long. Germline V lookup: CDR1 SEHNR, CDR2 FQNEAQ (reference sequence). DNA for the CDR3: TGTGCCAGCAGCTCTCGCGGGGGGCGGGACAATGAGCAGTTCTTC. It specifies CASSSRGGRDNEQFF.

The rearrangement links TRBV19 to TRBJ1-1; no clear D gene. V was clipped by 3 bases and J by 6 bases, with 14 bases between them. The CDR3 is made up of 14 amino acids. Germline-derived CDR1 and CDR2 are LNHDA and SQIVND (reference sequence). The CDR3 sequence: CASSIGQAVAEAFF. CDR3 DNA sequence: TGTGCCAGTAGTATTGGGCAGGCGGTCGCTGAAGCTTTCTTT.

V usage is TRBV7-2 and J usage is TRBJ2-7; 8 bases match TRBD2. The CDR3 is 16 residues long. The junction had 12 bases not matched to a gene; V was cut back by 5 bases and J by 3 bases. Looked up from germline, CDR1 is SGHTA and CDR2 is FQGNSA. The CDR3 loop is CASSRNGGASVYEQYF. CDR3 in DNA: TGTGCCAGCAGCAGAAACGGGGGGGCCTCCGTCTACGAGCAGTACTTC. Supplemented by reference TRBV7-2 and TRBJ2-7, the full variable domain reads GAGVSQSPSNKVTEKGKDVELRCDPISGHTALYWYRQSLGQGLEFLIYFQGNSAPDKSGLPSDRFSAERTGGSVSTLTIQRTQQEDSAVYLCASSRNGGASVYEQYFGPGTRLTVT.

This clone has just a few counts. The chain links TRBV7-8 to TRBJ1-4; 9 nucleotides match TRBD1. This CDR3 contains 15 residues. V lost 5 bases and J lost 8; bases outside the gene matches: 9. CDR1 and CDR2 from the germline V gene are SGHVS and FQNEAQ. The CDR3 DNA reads TGTGCCAGCAGCCCCGGGACAGGGTGGAAGGAAAAACTGTTTTTT. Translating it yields CASSPGTGWKEKLFF.

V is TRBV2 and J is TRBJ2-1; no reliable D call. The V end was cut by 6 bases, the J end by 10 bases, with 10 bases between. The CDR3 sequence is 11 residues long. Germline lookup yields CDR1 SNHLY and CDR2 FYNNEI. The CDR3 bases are TGTGCCAGCAGAGCCGAAGGAGAGCAGTTCTTC. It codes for CASRAEGEQFF.

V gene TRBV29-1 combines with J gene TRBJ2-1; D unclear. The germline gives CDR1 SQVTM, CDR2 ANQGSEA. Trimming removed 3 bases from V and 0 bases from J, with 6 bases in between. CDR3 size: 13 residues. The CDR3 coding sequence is TGCAGCGTTGAGGATAGCTCCTACAATGAGCAGTTCTTC. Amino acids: CSVEDSSYNEQFF.

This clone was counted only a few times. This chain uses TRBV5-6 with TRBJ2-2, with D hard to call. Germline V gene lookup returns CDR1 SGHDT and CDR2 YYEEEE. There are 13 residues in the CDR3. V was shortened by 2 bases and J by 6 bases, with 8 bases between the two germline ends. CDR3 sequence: CASSFQGAGELFF. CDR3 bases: TGTGCCAGCAGCTTCCAAGGTGCCGGGGAGCTGTTTTTT.

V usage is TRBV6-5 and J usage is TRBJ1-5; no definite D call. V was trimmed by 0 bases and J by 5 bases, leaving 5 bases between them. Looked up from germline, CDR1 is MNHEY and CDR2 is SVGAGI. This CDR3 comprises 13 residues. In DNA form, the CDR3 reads TGTGCCAGCAGTTACTCGATGCATCAGCCCCAGCATTTT. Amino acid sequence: CASSYSMHQPQHF.

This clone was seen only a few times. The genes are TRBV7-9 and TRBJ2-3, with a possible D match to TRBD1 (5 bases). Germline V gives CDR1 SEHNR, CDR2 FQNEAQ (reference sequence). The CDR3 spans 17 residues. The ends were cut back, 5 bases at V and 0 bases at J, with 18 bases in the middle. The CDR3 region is CASSPGMTASSTDTQYF. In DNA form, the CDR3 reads TGTGCCAGCAGCCCGGGCATGACAGCTTCAAGCACAGATACGCAGTATTTT.

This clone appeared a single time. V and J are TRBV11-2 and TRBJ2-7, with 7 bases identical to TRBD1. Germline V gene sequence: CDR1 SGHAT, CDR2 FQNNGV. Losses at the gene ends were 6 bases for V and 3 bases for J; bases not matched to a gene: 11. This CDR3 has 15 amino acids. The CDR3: CASRDRQGVGYEQYF. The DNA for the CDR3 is TGTGCCAGCAGGGACAGACAGGGAGTAGGCTACGAGCAGTACTTC. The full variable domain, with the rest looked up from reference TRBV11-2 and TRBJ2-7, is EAGVAQSPRYKIIEKRQSVAFWCNPISGHATLYWYQQILGQGPKLLIQFQNNGVVDDSQLPKDRFSAERLKGVDSTLKIQPAKLEDSAVYLCASRDRQGVGYEQYFGPGTRLTVT.